This T cell receptor (beta chain) comes out of a study of T cell responses to AZD1222 COVID-19 vaccine. Study-wide results and caveats: As reported, nearly half of all spike-specific TCRs target variant regions that are unmutated. At baseline, just a handful of AZD1222 recipients tested seropositive. There were mostly white British donors and more females than males, and clonal diversity was possibly underestimated. The study sampled repertoires only after the peak T cell response.

The data were produced by immunoSEQ multiplex PCR, yet TCRdb's version contains in-frame clones alone and is incomplete. This table holds 200,000 or so clones, over 80% found once. CDR1 is LNHNV and CDR2 is YYDKDF in the germline V gene (reference sequence). The CDR3 covers 15 residues. Deletions cut 1 base from V and 2 bases from J, with 11 bases between. A word on this clone: The antigen is not known.

This receptor was obtained from an adult in good health. The chain has TRBV15 and TRBJ1-1; D might be TRBD1 (5 bases). The sample in question was peripheral blood, obtained on day 0 of MenACWY control vaccination. The CDR3 protein is CATSRGRDLNTEAFF. In DNA, the CDR3 is TGTGCCACCAGCAGAGGCCGGGACCTCAACACTGAAGCTTTCTTT.